This T cell receptor beta chain was found in a study of cytomegalovirus exposure and HLA in healthy donors. Researchers ran the PCR with 60 Vbeta and 13 Jbeta primers. Per the original data handling: A later analysis counted about 80 million unique TCR beta chains, around 10 million shared. Data came from immunoSEQ multiplex PCR; TCRdb stores just in-frame clones and leaves some out. V, J and clone size reflect that table, while D and trimming were determined from the DNA. The data show roughly 150,000 clones, roughly 81% seen once. Study conclusions and caveats: Most TCR sequences were uncommon, yet certain public TCRs appeared in many donors. TCR association rates varied by HLA locus in a later analysis, with DRB1 highest and HLA-C lowest. Another analysis was done later, and it associated roughly 15,000 TCR beta sequences with HLA alleles at 0.05 false discovery rate.

As regards this clone: What it binds is unknown.

The V end lost 4 bases, the J end lost 0 bases, and 10 bases lay between the germline ends. Germline CDR1 reads SGHTA; CDR2 reads FQGTGA. The CDR3 contains 15 residues. The specimen was PBMCs. This rearrangement joins TRBV7-3 to TRBJ2-1; D gene uncertain. This TCR came from a woman in her late teens or twenties in good health and CMV-seronegative. As DNA, the CDR3 is TGTGCCAGCAGCTCCCCCGGTAGCTCCTACAATGAGCAGTTCTTC. Encoded protein: CASSSPGSSYNEQFF.